The clone carrying this T cell receptor beta chain was seen a few times. What it binds is not known. This entry is derived from a study of T cell repertoires in cytomegalovirus infection. Study context: Indications of both CMV infection and matching HLA type were provided by public TCR beta signatures. Study conclusions and caveats: Cumulated frequencies of public TCR beta families served to identify carriers of CMV plus the relevant HLA. Dominant in the ex vivo response were TCR beta clonotypes restricted by HLA-C and specific for CMV.

Via MiXCR, TCRdb re-called the reads, giving one row per CDR3 protein. Of roughly 230,000 distinct CDR3 sequences listed, under 25% are singletons. From germline, CDR1 is MNHEY and CDR2 SMNVEV (reference sequence). Trimming removed 0 bases at V and 2 bases at J, with 8 bases between. The CDR3 contains 15 residues. This receptor was taken from a human donor in good health (CMV status not recorded). Some clones in this sample may be carry-over from other donors' samples. The chain has TRBV27 and TRBJ1-5; D not certain. Sequencing was carried out using CD8+ T cells from PBMCs. CDR3 coding DNA: TGTGCCAGCAGTTTATCATGGTCGGGCAATCAGCCCCAGCATTTT. Translating it yields CASSLSWSGNQPQHF.